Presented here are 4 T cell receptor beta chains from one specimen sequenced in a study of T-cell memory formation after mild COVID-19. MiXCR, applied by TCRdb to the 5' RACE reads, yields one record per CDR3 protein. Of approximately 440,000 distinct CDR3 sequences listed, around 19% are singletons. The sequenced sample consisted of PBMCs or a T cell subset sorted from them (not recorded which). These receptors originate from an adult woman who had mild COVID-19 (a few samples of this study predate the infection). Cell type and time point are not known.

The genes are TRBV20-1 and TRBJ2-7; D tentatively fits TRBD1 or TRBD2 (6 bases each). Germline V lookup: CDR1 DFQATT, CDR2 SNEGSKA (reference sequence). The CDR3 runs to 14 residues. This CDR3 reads CRAPPGANSYEQYF. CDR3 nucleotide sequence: TGCAGGGCCCCCCCGGGGGCCAATTCCTACGAGCAGTACTTC.

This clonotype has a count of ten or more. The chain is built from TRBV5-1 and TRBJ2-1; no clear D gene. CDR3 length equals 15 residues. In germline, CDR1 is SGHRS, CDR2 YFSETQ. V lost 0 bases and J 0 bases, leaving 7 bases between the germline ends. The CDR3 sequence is CASSLDLGSYNEQFF. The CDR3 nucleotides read TGCGCCAGCAGCTTGGACTTGGGCTCCTACAATGAGCAGTTCTTC.

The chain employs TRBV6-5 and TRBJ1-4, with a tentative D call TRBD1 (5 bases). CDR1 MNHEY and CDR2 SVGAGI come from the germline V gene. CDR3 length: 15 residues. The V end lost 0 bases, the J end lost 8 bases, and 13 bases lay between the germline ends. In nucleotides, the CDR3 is TGTGCCAGCAGTTACTCACCAGGGTGGCGAGAAAAACTGTTTTTT. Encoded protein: CASSYSPGWREKLFF.

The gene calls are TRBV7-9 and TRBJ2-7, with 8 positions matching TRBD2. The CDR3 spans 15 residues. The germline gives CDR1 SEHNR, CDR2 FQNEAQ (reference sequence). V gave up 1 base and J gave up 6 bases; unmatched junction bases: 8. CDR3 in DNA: TGTGCCAGCAGCTTAGTACAGGCGGGAGGTAGCGAGCAGTACTTC. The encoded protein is CASSLVQAGGSEQYF.